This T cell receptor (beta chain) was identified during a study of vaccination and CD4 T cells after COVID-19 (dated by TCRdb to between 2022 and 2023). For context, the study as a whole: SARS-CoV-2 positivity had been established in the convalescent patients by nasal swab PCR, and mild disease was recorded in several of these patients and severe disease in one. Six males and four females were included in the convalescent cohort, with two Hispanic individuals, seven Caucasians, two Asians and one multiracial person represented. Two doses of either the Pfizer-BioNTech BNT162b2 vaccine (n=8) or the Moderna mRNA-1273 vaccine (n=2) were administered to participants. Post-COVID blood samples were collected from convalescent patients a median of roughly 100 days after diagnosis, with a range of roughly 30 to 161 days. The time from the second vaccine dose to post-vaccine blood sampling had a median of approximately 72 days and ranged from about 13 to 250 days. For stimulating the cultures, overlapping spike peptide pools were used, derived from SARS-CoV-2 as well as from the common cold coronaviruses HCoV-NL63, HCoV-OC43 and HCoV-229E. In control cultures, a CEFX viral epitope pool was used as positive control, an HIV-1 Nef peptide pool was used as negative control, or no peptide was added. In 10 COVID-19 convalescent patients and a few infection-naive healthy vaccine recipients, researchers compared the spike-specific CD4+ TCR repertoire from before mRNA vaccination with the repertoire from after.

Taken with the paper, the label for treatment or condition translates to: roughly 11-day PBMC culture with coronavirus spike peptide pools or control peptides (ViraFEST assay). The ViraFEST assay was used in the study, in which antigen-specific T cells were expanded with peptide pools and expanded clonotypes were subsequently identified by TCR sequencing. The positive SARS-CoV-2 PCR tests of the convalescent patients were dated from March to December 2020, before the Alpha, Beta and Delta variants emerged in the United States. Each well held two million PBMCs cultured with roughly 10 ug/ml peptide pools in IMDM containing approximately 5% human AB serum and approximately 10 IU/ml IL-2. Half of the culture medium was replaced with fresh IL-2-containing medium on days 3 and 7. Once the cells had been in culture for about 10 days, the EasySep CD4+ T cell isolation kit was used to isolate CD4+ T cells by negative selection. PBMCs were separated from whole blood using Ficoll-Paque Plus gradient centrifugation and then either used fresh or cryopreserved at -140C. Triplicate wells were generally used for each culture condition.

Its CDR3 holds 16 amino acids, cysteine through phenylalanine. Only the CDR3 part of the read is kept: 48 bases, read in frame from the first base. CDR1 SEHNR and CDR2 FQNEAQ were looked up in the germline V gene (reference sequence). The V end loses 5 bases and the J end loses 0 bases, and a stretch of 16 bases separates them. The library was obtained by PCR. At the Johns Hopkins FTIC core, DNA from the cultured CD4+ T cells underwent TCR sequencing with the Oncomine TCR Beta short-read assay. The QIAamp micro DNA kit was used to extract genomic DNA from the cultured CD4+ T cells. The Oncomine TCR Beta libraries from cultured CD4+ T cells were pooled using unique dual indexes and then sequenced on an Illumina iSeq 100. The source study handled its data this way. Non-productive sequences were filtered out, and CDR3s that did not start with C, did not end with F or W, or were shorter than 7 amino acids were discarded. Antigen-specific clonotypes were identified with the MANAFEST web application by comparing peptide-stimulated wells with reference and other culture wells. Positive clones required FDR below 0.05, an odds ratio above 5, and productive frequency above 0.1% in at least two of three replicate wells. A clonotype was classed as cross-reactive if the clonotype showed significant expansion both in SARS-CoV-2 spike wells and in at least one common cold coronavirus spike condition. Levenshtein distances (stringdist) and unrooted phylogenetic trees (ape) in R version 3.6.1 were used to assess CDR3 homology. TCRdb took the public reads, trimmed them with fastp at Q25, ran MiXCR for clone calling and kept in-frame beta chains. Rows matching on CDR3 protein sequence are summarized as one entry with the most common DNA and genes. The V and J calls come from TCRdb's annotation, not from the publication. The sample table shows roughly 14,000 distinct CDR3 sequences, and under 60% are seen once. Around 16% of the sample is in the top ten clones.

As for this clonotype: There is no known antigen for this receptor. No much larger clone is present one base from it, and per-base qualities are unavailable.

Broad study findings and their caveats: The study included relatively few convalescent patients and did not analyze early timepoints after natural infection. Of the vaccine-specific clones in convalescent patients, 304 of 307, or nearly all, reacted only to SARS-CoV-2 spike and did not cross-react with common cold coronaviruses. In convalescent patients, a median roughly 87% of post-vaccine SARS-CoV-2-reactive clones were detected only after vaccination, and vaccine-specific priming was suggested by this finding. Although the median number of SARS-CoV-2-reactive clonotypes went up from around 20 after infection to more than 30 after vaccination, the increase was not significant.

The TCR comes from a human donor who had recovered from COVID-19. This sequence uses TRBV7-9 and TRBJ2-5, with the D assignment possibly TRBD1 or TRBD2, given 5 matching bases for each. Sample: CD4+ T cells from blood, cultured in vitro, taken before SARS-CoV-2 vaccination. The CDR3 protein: CASSARGASHQETQYF. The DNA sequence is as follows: TGTGCCAGCAGCGCTCGAGGGGCCAGCCACCAAGAGACCCAGTACTTC.